The entry below describes one TCR beta chain. The specificity of this receptor is unknown. Qualities for individual bases were not recorded, and no much larger clone is one base off. The germline V gene encodes CDR1 LNHDA and CDR2 SQIVND (reference sequence). The V and J ends are trimmed by 1 base and 6 bases, leaving 18 bases between them. The CDR3 has 17 amino acids, counting the end cysteine and phenylalanine. The read is trimmed to its CDR3 DNA, 51 bases read in frame from base 1. Before genomic DNA was extracted, conventional CD4+ T cells were isolated from blood as CD25-low CD127-high cells. Roughly eight healthy control donors served as the comparison group for repertoire analyses. This sample is drawn from a study of regulatory and conventional T cells in RAG deficiency (dated by TCRdb to the late 2010s). About the study as a whole: The study used high-throughput TCR beta sequencing to compare repertoire diversity and composition of Treg, conventional CD4+ and CD8+ T cells between RAG-deficient patients and healthy controls. Broad study findings and their caveats: Shorter CDR3 lengths were found in all patient T-cell subsets, and >85% Treg-Tconv repertoire overlap at nucleotide and amino acid level was observed in Omenn syndrome patients. In Omenn syndrome patients, sorted CD25-high CD127-low cells may represent peripherally activated cells rather than bona fide Treg cells. Compared with controls, Omenn syndrome and CID/AS patients had approximately 92-fold fewer unique TCR beta sequences in Treg cells, but only approximately 10-fold fewer in the other subsets. For some subjects, some analyses of T-cell subsets were not performed. Compared with control T-cell subpopulations, RAG-deficient patients had much lower Shannon entropy and higher Simpson indices.

The library was obtained by the immunoSEQ multiplex PCR assay. Rearranged TCR beta chain products were amplified from genomic DNA of sorted T-cell subsets and sequenced. As for the authors' bioinformatics: Repertoire diversity of productive TCR beta rearrangements was quantified using Shannon entropy and Simpson indices. Clonal expansion was assessed using the summed frequency of the 100 most abundant productive TCR beta clonotypes among total reads. A self-reactivity index based on amino acid usage at CDR3beta positions 6 and 7 was applied to the TRB repertoires. Two-way ANOVA was applied to the repertoire analyses, whereas Student t or Mann-Whitney tests were applied to the flow cytometric analyses. This is the immuneACCESS table as TCRdb keeps it, with only in-frame sequences that have V and J called. A part of the clones is gone; compared with another copy, unresolved V genes explain less than half, and the rest is unexplained. D and trimming were read from the DNA, whereas the V and J calls and clone size are those reported in that table. The table for this sample lists fewer than 40,000 clones; 96% of them were counted only once. The ten largest clones capture over 0.35% of the sample.

The same data also went into a second study, on regulatory T cells. Drawing on the second study: The multiplex PCR used 52 forward TRBV primers and 13 reverse TRBJ primers, with assay-based and computational corrections for amplification bias. Repertoires from patients had restricted unique TRB V-J pairs and skewed V and J gene usage, with the strongest effect in regulatory T cells. Between CD3G-deficient patients and healthy controls, the study compared T-cell receptor beta repertoires in sorted regulatory T cells, conventional CD4+ T cells and CD8+ T cells. Peripheral blood mononuclear cells were isolated by Ficoll density separation. Within the immunoSEQ assay, multiplex PCR amplified rearranged TRB loci from genomic DNA. TRB amplicons were sequenced using an Illumina HiSeq platform. Raw sequences were error-filtered and aligned to reference gene sequences by custom algorithms, then analyzed with the immunoSEQ online tools. The frequencies of productive and nonproductive TRB rearrangements were evaluated among unique sequences as well as among total sequences. Groups were compared by t tests, Mann-Whitney tests or two-way ANOVA performed in Prism software.

Sequencing used CD25- CD4+ T cells sorted from blood. The chain joins TRBV19 to TRBJ2-2; the D gene is perhaps TRBD2, from 5 matching bases. This TCR came from a human donor in good health. The DNA sequence follows: TGTGCCAGTAGTATAGGTAGGACCCGGGGTAACGCCGGGGAGCTGTTTTTT. Translated, it reads CASSIGRTRGNAGELFF.